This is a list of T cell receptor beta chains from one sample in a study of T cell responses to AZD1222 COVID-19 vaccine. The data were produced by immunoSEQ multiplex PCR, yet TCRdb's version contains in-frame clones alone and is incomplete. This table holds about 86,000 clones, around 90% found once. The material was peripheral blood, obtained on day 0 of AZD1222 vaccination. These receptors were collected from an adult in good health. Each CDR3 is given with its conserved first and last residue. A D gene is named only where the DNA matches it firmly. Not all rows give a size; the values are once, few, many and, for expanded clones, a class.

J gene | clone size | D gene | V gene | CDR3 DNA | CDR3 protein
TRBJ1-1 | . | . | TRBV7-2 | TGTGCCAGCAGGGGACAAGAAAACACTGAAGCTTTCTTT | CASRGQENTEAFF
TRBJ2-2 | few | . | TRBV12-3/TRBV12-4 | TGTGCCAGCAGTTTTTCCGGGGAGCTGTTTTTT | CASSFSGELFF
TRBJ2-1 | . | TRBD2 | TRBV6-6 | TGTGCCAGCAGTTGGTTAGCGGGAGGGCGAAACAATGAGCAGTTCTTC | CASSWLAGGRNNEQFF
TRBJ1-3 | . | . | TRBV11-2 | TGTGCCAGCAGCTTAGATCGGCGGATGTCTGGAAACACCATATATTTT | CASSLDRRMSGNTIYF
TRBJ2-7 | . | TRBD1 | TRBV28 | TGTGCCAGCAGTTACAGGACAGGGCTGAGCTCCTACGAGCAGTACTTC | CASSYRTGLSSYEQYF
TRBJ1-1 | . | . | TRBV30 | TGTGCCTGGAGTGAGAATTTGAACGCTGAAGCTTTCTTT | CAWSENLNAEAFF
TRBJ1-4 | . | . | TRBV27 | TGTGCCAGCAGCCAGACCCGATCACCTAATGAAAAACTGTTTTTT | CASSQTRSPNEKLFF
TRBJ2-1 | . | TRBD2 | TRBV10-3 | TGTGCCATCAGTGAGGGACTAGCGGGACGACACAATGAGCAGTTCTTC | CAISEGLAGRHNEQFF
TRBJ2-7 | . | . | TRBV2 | TGTGCCAGCAGTGAACAGCCGATAAACTACGAGCAGTACTTC | CASSEQPINYEQYF
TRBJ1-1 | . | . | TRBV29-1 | TGCAGCGTTGCCAGGGGTTTGGGGACGAACACTGAAGCTTTCTTT | CSVARGLGTNTEAFF
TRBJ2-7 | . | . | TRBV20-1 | TGCAGTGCGCTGGCGCTTTACGAGCAGTACTTC | CSALALYEQYF
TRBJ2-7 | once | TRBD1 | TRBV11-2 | TGTGCCAGCAGCTTAGGCCCTCGGACAGGGTCCTACGAGCAGTACTTC | CASSLGPRTGSYEQYF
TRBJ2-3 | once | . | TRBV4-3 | TGCGCCAGCAGCCAAGGGAGGATTGATACGCAGTATTTT | CASSQGRIDTQYF
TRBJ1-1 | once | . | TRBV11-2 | TGTGCCAGCAGCTTAGACTACACTGAAGCTTTCTTT | CASSLDYTEAFF
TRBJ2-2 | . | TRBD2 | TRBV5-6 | TGTGCCAGCAGCCACCGACTAGCGGGAGATACGAACACCGGGGAGCTGTTTTTT | CASSHRLAGDTNTGELFF
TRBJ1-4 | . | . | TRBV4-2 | TGTGCCAGCAGCCAGGTTGTGGGGGGAGGGGTTGGAAAACTGTTTTTT | CASSQVVGGGVGKLFF
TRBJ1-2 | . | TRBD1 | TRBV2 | TGTGCCAGCAGCCCGGGACAGGGGAACTATGGCTACACCTTC | CASSPGQGNYGYTF
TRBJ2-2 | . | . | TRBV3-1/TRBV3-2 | TGTGCCAGCAGCCAAGATTTTACCGGGGAGCTGTTTTTT | CASSQDFTGELFF
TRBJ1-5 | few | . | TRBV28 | TGTGCCAGCAGCCATCCCGGTCAGCCCCAGCATTTT | CASSHPGQPQHF
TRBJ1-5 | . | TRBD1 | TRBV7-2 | TGTGCCAGCAGCACCACCGGGACAGTCAATCAGCCCCAGCATTTT | CASSTTGTVNQPQHF
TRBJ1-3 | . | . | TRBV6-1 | TGTGCCAGCAGTGAACTACAAAGGATTTGGGCCTGGTCTGGAAACACCATATATTTT | CASSELQRIWAWSGNTIYF
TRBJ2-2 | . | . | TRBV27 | TGTGCCAGCTCCCCTGAAAGAACCGGGGAGCTGTTTTTT | CASSPERTGELFF
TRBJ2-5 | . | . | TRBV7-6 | TGTGCCAGCAGCTTAGTAGGCGCGGAAGAGACCCAGTACTTC | CASSLVGAEETQYF
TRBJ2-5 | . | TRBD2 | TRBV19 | TGTGCCAGTAGCACTAGCGGGAGTTGGGAGCAGTACTTC | CASSTSGSWEQYF
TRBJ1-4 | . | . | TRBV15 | TGTGCCACCAGCAAAGAGAATGAAAAACTGTTTTTT | CATSKENEKLFF
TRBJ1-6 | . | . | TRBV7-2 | TGTGCCAGCAGCTTAGAGGGACGGGCTAATTCACCCCTCCACTTT | CASSLEGRANSPLHF
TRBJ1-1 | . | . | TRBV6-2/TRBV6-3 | TGTGCCAGCAGTTACTCCTCCATGGGCGCTGAAGCTTTCTTT | CASSYSSMGAEAFF
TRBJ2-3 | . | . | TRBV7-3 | TGTGCCAGCACCAAAGGGGGGGCTAGCACAGATACGCAGTATTTT | CASTKGGASTDTQYF
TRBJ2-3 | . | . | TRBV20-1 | TGCAGTGCTACAACGAAGGATACGCAGTATTTT | CSATTKDTQYF